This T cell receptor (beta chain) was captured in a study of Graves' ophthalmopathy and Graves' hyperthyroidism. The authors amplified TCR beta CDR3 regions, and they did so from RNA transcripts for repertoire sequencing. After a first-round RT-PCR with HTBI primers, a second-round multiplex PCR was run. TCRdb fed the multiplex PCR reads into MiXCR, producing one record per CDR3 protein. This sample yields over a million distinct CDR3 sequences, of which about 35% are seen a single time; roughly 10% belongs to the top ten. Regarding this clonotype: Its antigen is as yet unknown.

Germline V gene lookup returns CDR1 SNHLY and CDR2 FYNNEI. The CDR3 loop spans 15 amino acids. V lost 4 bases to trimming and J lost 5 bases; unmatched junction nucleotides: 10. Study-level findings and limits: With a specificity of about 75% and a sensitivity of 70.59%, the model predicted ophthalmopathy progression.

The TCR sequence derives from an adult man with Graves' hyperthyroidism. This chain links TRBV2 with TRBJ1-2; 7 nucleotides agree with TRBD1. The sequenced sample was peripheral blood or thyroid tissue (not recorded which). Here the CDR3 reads CASSGALQGVYGYTF. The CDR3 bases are TGTGCCAGCAGTGGGGCCCTGCAGGGGGTATATGGCTACACCTTC.